The entry that follows covers one T cell receptor (beta chain) sequence. The sample originates from a study of shared clonotypes between healthy human individuals. The protocol was immunoSEQ multiplex PCR, while the TCRdb copy is restricted to in-frame clones and leaves out a portion. The sample lists millions of clones, 90% to 95% occurring once. The germline V and J ends were trimmed by 4 bases and 6 bases, with 7 bases remaining between them. This CDR3 region has 11 residues. Germline CDR1 reads GTSNPN; CDR2 reads SVGIG (reference sequence). The sample taken for sequencing was naive CD4+ T cells sorted from blood. Subset of the sample: CD45RA+ positively selected. The clonotype comes from a man aged 18 to 35 in good health. V gene TRBV30 combines with J gene TRBJ2-1; no firm D call. In DNA, the CDR3 is TGTGCCTGGACCAGAGTCAATGAGCAGTTCTTC. Translating it yields CAWTRVNEQFF. The full variable domain, rest sourced from reference TRBV30 and TRBJ2-1, is SQTIHQWPATLVQPVGSPLSLECTVEGTSNPNLYWYRQAAGRGLQLLFYSVGIGQISSEVPQNLSASRPQDRQFILSSKKLLLSDSGFYLCAWTRVNEQFFGPGTRLTVL.